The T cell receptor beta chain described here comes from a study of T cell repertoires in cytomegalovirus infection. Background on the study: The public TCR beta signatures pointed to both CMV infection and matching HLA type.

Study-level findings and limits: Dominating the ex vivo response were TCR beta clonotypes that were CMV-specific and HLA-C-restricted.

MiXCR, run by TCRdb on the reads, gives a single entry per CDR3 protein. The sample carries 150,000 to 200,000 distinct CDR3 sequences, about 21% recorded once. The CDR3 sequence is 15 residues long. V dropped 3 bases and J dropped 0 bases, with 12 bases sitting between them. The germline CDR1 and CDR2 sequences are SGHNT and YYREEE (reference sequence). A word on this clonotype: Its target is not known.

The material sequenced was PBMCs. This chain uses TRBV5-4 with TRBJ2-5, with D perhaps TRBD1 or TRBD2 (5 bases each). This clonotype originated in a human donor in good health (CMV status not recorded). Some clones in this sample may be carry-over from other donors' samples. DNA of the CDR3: TGTGCCAGCAGCTCCTCGGGGCTGTACCAAGAGACCCAGTACTTC. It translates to CASSSSGLYQETQYF.